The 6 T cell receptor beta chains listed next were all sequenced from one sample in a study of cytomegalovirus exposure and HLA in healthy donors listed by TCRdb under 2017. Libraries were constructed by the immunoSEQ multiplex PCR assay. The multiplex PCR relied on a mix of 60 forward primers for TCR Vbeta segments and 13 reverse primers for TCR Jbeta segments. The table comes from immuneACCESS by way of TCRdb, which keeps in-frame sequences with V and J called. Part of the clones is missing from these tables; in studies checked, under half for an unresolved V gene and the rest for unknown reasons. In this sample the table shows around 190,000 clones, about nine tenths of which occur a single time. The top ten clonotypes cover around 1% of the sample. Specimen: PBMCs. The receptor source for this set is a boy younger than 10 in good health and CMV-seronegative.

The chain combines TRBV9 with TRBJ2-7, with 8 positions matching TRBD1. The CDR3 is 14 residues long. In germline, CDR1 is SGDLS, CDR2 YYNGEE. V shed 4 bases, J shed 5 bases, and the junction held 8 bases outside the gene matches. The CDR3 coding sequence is TGTGCCAGCAGCCCTCCGGACAGGGACCACGAGCAGTACTTC. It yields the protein CASSPPDRDHEQYF. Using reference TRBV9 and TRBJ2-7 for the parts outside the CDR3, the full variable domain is DSGVTQTPKHLITATGQRVTLRCSPRSGDLSVYWYQQSLDQGLQFLIQYYNGEERAKGNILERFSAQQFPDLHSELNLSSLELGDSALYFCASSPPDRDHEQYFGPGTRLTVT.

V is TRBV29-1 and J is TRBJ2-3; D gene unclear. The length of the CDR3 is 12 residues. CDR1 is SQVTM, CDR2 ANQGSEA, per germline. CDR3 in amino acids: CTAESSTDTQYF. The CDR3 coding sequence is TGCACCGCCGAGAGCAGCACAGATACGCAGTATTTT.

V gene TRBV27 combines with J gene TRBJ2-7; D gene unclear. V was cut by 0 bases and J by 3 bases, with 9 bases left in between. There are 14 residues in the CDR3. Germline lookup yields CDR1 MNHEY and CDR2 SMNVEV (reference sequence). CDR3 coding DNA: TGTGCCAGCAGTTTATCGCACTATCTCTACGAGCAGTACTTC. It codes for CASSLSHYLYEQYF.

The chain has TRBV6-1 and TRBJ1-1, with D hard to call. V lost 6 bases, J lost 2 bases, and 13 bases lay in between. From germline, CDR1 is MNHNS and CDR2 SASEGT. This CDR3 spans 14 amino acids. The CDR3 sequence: CASRRDTSNTEAFF. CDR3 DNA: TGTGCCAGCAGGCGAGACACTTCTAACACTGAAGCTTTCTTT.

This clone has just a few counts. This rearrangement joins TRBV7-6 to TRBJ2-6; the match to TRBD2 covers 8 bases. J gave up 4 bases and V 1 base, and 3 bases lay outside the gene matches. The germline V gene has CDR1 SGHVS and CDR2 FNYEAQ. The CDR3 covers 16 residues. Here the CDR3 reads CASSLVAGTGANVLTF. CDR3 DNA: TGTGCCAGCAGCTTAGTAGCGGGGACGGGGGCCAACGTCCTGACTTTC.

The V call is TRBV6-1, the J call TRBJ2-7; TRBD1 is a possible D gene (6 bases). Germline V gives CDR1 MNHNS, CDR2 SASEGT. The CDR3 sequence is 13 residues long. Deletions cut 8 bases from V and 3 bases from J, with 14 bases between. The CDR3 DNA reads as TGTGCCAGCCTTGACAGGAAAGACTACGAGCAGTACTTC. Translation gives CASLDRKDYEQYF.